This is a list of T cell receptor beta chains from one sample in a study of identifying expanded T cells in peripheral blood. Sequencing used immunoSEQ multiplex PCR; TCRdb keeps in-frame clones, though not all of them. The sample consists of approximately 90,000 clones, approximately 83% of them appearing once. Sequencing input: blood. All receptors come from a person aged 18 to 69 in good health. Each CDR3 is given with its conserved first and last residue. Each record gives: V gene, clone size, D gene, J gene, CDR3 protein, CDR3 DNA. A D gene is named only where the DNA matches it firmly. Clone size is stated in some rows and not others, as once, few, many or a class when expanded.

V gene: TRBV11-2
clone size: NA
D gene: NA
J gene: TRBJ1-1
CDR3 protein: CASSFIGLNTEAFF
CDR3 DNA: TGTGCCAGCAGCTTCATCGGGTTGAACACTGAAGCTTTCTTT

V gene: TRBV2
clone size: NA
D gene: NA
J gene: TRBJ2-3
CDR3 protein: CASSEWDSLNTDTQYF
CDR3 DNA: TGTGCCAGCAGTGAATGGGATTCCCTTAACACAGATACGCAGTATTTT

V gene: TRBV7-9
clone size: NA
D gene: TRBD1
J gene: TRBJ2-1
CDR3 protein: CATQWGQGLNEQFF
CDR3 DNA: TGTGCCACCCAGTGGGGACAGGGGTTGAATGAGCAGTTCTTC

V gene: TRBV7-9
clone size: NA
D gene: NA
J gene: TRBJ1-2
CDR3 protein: CASRNQGNGYTF
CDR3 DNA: TGTGCCAGCAGAAATCAGGGGAACGGCTACACCTTC

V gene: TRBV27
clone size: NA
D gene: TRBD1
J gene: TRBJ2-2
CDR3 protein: CASSSPGQGVGGELFF
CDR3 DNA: TGTGCCAGCAGTTCGCCGGGACAGGGGGTGGGCGGGGAGCTGTTTTTT

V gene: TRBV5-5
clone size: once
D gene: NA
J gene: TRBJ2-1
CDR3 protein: CASSLRWEAYNEQFF
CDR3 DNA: TGTGCCAGCAGCTTGCGCTGGGAAGCCTACAATGAGCAGTTCTTC

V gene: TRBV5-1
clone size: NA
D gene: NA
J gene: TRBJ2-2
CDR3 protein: CASSLAVRGPGELFF
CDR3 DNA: TGCGCCAGCAGCTTGGCGGTCCGGGGGCCCGGGGAGCTGTTTTTT

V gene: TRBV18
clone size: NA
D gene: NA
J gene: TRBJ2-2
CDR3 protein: CASSPRDKNTGELFF
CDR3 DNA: TGTGCCAGCTCACCACGAGACAAGAACACCGGGGAGCTGTTTTTT

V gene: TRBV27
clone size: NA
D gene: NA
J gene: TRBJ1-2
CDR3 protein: CASTVSGTRPNYGYTF
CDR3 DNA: TGTGCCAGCACCGTGTCCGGGACACGACCTAACTATGGCTACACCTTC

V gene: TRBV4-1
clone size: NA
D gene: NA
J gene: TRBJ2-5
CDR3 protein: CASSQGQGGETQYF
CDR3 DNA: TGCGCCAGCAGCCAAGGGCAGGGCGGAGAGACCCAGTACTTC

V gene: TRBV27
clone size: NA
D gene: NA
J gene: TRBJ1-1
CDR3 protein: CASSSSIQGGTEAFF
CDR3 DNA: TGTGCCAGCAGTTCATCAATTCAGGGAGGCACTGAAGCTTTCTTT

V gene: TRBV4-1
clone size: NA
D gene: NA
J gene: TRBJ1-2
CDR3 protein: CASSHDRTADPNYGYTF
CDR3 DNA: TGCGCCAGCAGCCATGATCGAACAGCGGATCCTAACTATGGCTACACCTTC

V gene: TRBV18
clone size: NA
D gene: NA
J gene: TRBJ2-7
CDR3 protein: CASSPTDPIYEQYF
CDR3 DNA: TGTGCCAGCTCACCAACGGATCCCATCTACGAGCAGTACTTC

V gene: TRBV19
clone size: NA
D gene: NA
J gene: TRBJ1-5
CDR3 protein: CASSPQTGWGNQPQHF
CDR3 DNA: TGTGCCAGTAGTCCCCAGACGGGTTGGGGCAATCAGCCCCAGCATTTT

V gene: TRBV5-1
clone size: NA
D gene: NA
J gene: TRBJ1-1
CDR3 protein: CASSRNSGNTEAFF
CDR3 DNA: TGCGCCAGCAGCCGCAACAGCGGGAACACTGAAGCTTTCTTT

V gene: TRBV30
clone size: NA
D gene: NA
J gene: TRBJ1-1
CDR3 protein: CAWNRGGSNTEAFF
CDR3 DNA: TGTGCCTGGAATCGCGGGGGGAGTAACACTGAAGCTTTCTTT

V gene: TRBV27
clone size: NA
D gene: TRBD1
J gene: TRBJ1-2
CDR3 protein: CASSPNLWGQGDYGYTF
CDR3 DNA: TGTGCCAGCAGTCCAAATCTGTGGGGACAGGGGGACTATGGCTACACCTTC

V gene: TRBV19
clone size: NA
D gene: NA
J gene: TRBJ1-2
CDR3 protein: CASSGTPTYGYTF
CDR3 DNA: TGTGCCAGTAGCGGGACACCAACCTATGGCTACACCTTC

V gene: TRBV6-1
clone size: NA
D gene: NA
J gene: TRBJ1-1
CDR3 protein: CASSDWDLENPEAFF
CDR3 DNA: TGTGCCAGCAGTGACTGGGACCTGGAGAATCCTGAAGCTTTCTTT

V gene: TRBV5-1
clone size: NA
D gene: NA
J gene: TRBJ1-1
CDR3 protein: CASSLEGRMNTEAFF
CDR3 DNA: TGCGCCAGCAGCTTGGAGGGACGGATGAACACTGAAGCTTTCTTT

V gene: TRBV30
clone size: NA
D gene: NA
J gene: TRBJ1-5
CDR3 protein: CAWSVGQPQHF
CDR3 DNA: TGTGCCTGGAGTGTAGGTCAGCCCCAGCATTTT

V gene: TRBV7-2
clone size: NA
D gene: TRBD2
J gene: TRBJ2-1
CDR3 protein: CASSLVAGGNTKQFF
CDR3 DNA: TGTGCCAGCAGCTTAGTAGCGGGGGGAAATACTAAGCAGTTCTTC

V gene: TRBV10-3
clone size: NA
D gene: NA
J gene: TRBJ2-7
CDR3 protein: CAISEVSYEQYF
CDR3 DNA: TGTGCCATCTCAGAGGTCTCCTACGAGCAGTACTTC

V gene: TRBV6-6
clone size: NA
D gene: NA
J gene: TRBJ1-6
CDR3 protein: CASSVDGRGSPLHF
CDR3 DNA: TGTGCCAGCAGTGTCGATGGTCGGGGCTCACCCCTCCACTTT

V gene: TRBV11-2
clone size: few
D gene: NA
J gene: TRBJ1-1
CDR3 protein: CASSLVTGVNTEAFF
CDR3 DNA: TGTGCCAGCAGCTTAGTCACAGGAGTGAACACTGAAGCTTTCTTT

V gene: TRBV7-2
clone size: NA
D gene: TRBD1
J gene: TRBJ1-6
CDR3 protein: CASSRGTVISPLHF
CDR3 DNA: TGTGCCAGCAGCCGAGGGACAGTGATATCACCCCTCCACTTT

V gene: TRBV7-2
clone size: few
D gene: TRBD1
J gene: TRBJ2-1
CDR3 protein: CASSKEGQGFREQFF
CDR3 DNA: TGTGCCAGCAGCAAAGAGGGACAGGGTTTCAGAGAGCAGTTCTTC

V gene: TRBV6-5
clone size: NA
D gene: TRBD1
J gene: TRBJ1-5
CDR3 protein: CASRDRVNQPQHF
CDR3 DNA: TGTGCCAGCAGGGACAGGGTCAATCAGCCCCAGCATTTT

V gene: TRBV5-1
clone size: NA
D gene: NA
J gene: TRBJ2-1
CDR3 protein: CASSLPGNEQFF
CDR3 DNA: TGCGCCAGCAGCTTACCGGGGAATGAGCAGTTCTTC

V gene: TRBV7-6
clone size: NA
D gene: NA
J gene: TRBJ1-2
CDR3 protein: CASSLGGVGYGYTF
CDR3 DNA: TGTGCCAGCAGCTTAGGAGGGGTGGGGTATGGCTACACCTTC

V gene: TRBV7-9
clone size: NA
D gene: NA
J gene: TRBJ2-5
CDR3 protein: CASRRTLETQYF
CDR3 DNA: TGTGCCAGCAGGCGGACTTTAGAGACCCAGTACTTC

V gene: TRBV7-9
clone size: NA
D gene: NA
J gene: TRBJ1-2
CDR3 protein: CASSRWTVPNGYTF
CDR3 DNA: TGTGCCAGCAGCCGATGGACAGTCCCCAACGGCTACACCTTC

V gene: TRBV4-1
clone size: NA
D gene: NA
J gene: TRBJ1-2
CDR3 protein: CASSPDQNNYGYTF
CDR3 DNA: TGCGCCAGCAGCCCAGATCAGAACAACTATGGCTACACCTTC

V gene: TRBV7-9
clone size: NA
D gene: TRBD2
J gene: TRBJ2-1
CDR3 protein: CASYPLAGGHNEQFF
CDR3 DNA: TGTGCCAGCTACCCACTAGCGGGGGGGCACAATGAGCAGTTCTTC

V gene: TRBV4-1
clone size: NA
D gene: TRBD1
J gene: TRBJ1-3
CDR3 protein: CASSQLDRGVSGNTIYF
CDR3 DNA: TGCGCCAGCAGCCAACTCGACAGGGGAGTCTCTGGAAACACCATATATTTT

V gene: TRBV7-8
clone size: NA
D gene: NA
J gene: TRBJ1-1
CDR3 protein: CASSLGTAEAFF
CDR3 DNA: TGTGCCAGCAGCTTAGGGACAGCCGAAGCTTTCTTT

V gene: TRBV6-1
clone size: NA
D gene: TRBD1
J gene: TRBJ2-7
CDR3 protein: CASKPGQGRLEQYF
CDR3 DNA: TGTGCCAGCAAGCCGGGACAGGGGAGGCTCGAGCAGTACTTC

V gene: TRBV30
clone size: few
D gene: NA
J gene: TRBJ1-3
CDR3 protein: CAWKQDISGNTIYF
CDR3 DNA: TGTGCCTGGAAACAGGACATCTCTGGAAACACCATATATTTT

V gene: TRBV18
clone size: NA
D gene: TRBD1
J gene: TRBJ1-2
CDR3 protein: CASSPDRAYGYTF
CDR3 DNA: TGTGCCAGCTCCCCCGACAGGGCCTATGGCTACACCTTC

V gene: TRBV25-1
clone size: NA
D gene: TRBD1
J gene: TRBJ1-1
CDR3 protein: CASRQGAGAEAFF
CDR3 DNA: TGTGCCAGTCGACAGGGGGCGGGCGCTGAAGCTTTCTTT

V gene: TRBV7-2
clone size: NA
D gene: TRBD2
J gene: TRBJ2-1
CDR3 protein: CASSLGAGTNEQFF
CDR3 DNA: TGTGCCAGCAGCTTAGGAGCGGGGACGAATGAGCAGTTCTTC

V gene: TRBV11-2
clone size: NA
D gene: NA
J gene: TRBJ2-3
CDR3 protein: CASTRRDTFTDTQYF
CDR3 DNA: TGTGCCAGCACCCGGAGGGACACCTTCACAGATACGCAGTATTTT

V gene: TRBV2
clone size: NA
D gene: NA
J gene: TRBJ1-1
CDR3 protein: CASSDFRAEAFF
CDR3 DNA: TGTGCCAGCAGCGATTTTCGCGCTGAAGCTTTCTTT

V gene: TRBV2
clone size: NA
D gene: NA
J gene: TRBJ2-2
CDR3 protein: CASSELGLTNTGELFF
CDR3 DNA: TGTGCCAGCAGTGAATTGGGACTTACGAACACCGGGGAGCTGTTTTTT